The 21 T cell receptor beta chains below come from one sample, sequenced in a study of cytomegalovirus exposure and HLA in healthy donors. Primers included in the PCR were 60 Vbeta and 13 Jbeta primers. Data came from immunoSEQ multiplex PCR; TCRdb stores just in-frame clones and leaves some out. Among 45,000 to 70,000 clones listed, around 80% were seen once. The specimen was PBMCs. The receptors stem from a man aged 50 to 59 in good health and CMV-seronegative.

The J gene is TRBJ2-1, the V gene TRBV19; 7 bases agree with TRBD1. CDR1 and CDR2 from the germline V gene are LNHDA and SQIVND (reference sequence). This CDR3 comprises 14 residues. V gave up 5 bases and J gave up 7 bases; unmatched junction bases: 8. CDR3 in amino acids: CASSQGVLTNEQFF. Here the CDR3 DNA reads TGTGCCAGTAGTCAGGGGGTTTTGACGAATGAGCAGTTCTTC.

With regard to this clone: One end of the junction is discordant with germline, which a read error may explain. This rearrangement joins TRBV2 to TRBJ1-3, with TRBD1 identical over 7 bases. Germline V gene data show CDR1 as SNHLY and CDR2 as FYNNEI. CDR3 size: 17 residues. Here the CDR3 reads CASSEVGTAYSGNTIYF. CDR3 DNA sequence: TGTGCCAGCAGCGAAGTCGGGACAGCGTACTCTGGAAACACCATATATTTT.

J is TRBJ2-1 and V is TRBV6-5; TRBD2 matches 7 bases. CDR3 length: 14 residues. Trimming took 2 bases from V and 15 from J; bases not matched to a gene: 13. Looked up from germline, CDR1 is MNHEY and CDR2 is SVGAGI. The DNA for the CDR3 is TGTGCCAGCAGTTACGGGGAGCCTCAGCGGGGATGGTTCTTC. Protein: CASSYGEPQRGWFF.

A few counts support this clone. This chain uses TRBV7-2 with TRBJ1-3; D not certain. Trimming took 5 bases from V and 2 from J, leaving 10 bases between them. Per the germline V gene, CDR1 is SGHTA and CDR2 is FQGNSA. The CDR3 is made up of 14 amino acids. The CDR3 protein is CASSKNIAGNTIYF. The CDR3 region has the DNA TGTGCCAGCAGCAAAAATATAGCTGGAAACACCATATATTTT.

The chain carries TRBV2 and TRBJ1-5; no clear D gene. The germline gives CDR1 SNHLY, CDR2 FYNNEI. V lost 4 bases and J 2 bases, leaving 6 bases between the germline ends. This CDR3 is built from 13 residues. In DNA form, the CDR3 reads TGTGCCAGCAGTGCAGAGGGCAATCAGCCCCAGCATTTT. Translating gives CASSAEGNQPQHF.

The rearrangement uses TRBV6-6 and TRBJ1-5; unclear D gene. CDR3 length: 15 amino acids. V was shortened by 7 bases and J by 4 bases, with 17 bases between the two germline ends. The germline V gene has CDR1 MNHNY and CDR2 SVGAGI (reference sequence). The CDR3, as DNA: TGTGCCAGCATCGGGGAACCCTGGGGAAATCAGCCCCAGCATTTT. Translated, it gives CASIGEPWGNQPQHF.

This rearrangement joins TRBV6-5 to TRBJ1-6, with D possibly TRBD1 on 6 matching bases. From germline, CDR1 is MNHEY and CDR2 SVGAGI. This CDR3 spans 16 amino acids. V gave up 2 bases and J gave up 3 bases, with 11 bases separating them. The CDR3 region is CASSYQGHRYNSPLHF. DNA for the CDR3: TGTGCCAGCAGTTACCAGGGGCACCGCTATAATTCACCCCTCCACTTT.

This rearrangement joins TRBV15 to TRBJ2-2; D is possibly TRBD1 (5 bases). Trimming shortened V by 0 bases and J by 4 bases, and 15 bases separated the two germline ends. The V gene's germline CDR1 is LNHNV and CDR2 YYDKDF (reference sequence). This CDR3 region has 17 residues. The CDR3 bases are TGTGCCACCAGCAGAGAACGGCAGGGCCCAACCACCGGGGAGCTGTTTTTT. Translation gives CATSRERQGPTTGELFF.

This clone appeared once. The chain uses TRBV5-4 and TRBJ2-7; D not resolved. The germline V gene encodes CDR1 SGHNT and CDR2 YYREEE (reference sequence). There are 15 residues in the CDR3. Between the trimmed V and J ends, which lost 5 bases and 3 bases, there was a span of 18 bases. CDR3: CASSPGSARGYEQYF. The CDR3 DNA is TGTGCCAGCAGTCCTGGCTCGGCCAGAGGCTACGAGCAGTACTTC.

This clone was found once. The chain uses TRBV19 and TRBJ2-2; D possibly corresponds to TRBD1 (6 bases). The germline gives CDR1 LNHDA, CDR2 SQIVND (reference sequence). Trimming took off 5 bases at V and 1 base at J, with 17 bases between the two ends. CDR3 length equals 17 residues. The CDR3 nucleotides are TGTGCCAGTAGTCCACGACCGGGACAATGGAACACCGGGGAGCTGTTTTTT. This codes for CASSPRPGQWNTGELFF.

CDR3 DNA: TGCAGCGTTCGGACAGGGGGCGCAGGAGGGCCTGCCACTGAAGCTTTCTTT. It is translated as CSVRTGGAGGPATEAFF. The chain combines TRBV29-1 with TRBJ1-1; 11 bases align to TRBD1. CDR3 length: 17 residues. Looked up from germline, CDR1 is SQVTM and CDR2 is ANQGSEA. The trim removed 5 bases at V and 4 bases at J, leaving 15 bases unmatched.

Note on this clone: At one of its ends the junction is not consistent with the germline gene, which may arise from a read error. The CDR3 bases are TGTGCCAGCAGCGAATCGACAACCAGCAATCAGCCCCAGCATTTT. The encoded protein is CASSESTTSNQPQHF. V usage is TRBV25-1 and J usage is TRBJ1-5; D is uncertain. Germline CDR1 is MGHDK and CDR2 is SYGVNS. The CDR3 runs 15 residues.

The chain combines TRBV30 with TRBJ2-1; 11 bases are a match to TRBD2. Trimming took 2 bases from V and 1 from J; bases not matched to a gene: 4. This CDR3 has 16 residues. Germline loops: CDR1 GTSNPN, CDR2 SVGIG (reference sequence). The CDR3 sequence: CAWSRLAGFSYNEQFF. The CDR3 DNA is TGTGCCTGGAGTCGACTAGCGGGGTTTTCCTACAATGAGCAGTTCTTC.

The chain links TRBV7-9 to TRBJ1-5; 8 bases agree with TRBD1. Looked up from germline, CDR1 is SEHNR and CDR2 is FQNEAQ (reference sequence). The CDR3 is made up of 15 amino acids. The V segment lost 4 bases and the J segment 3 bases; nucleotides outside the gene matches: 5. The CDR3 bases are TGTGCCAGCAGCTCCTGGACAGGGATCAATCAGCCCCAGCATTTT. It encodes CASSSWTGINQPQHF.

This clone was counted only a few times. This chain joins TRBV20-1 and TRBJ1-1; D is undetermined. Germline CDR1 reads DFQATT; CDR2 reads SNEGSKA (reference sequence). The CDR3 has 11 amino acids. The ends were cut back, 1 base at V and 5 bases at J, with 5 bases in the middle. This CDR3 is CSARVITEAFF. CDR3 coding DNA: TGCAGTGCTAGAGTTATTACTGAAGCTTTCTTT.

The chain recombines TRBV5-1 with TRBJ2-2; D may be TRBD1 (6 bases). This CDR3 is 16 amino acids long. V was trimmed by 3 bases and J by 4 bases, leaving 16 bases between them. Germline-derived CDR1 and CDR2 are SGHRS and YFSETQ. Here the CDR3 DNA reads TGCGCCAGCAGCTCGCCGGGACACCTTGCCACCGGGGAGCTGTTTTTT. This sequence encodes CASSSPGHLATGELFF.

The gene calls are TRBV7-2 and TRBJ2-2; possibly TRBD1 for D (5 bases). The CDR3 length is 14 residues. Per germline, CDR1 SGHTA and CDR2 FQGNSA. V lost 2 bases and J lost 5, with 9 bases in between. The CDR3 DNA sequence: TGTGCCAGCAGCTTAACGACAGCTACCGGGGAGCTGTTTTTT. Protein: CASSLTTATGELFF.

V is TRBV7-2 and J is TRBJ1-2; 7 nucleotides agree with TRBD1. The CDR3 contains 16 residues. Germline V gives CDR1 SGHTA, CDR2 FQGNSA. V lost 3 bases and J lost 6; bases outside the gene matches: 13. CDR3 coding DNA: TGTGCCAGCAGCTTTGGTATAGGGGGCTCGGGGGATGGCTACACCTTC. Its translation is CASSFGIGGSGDGYTF.

The rearrangement uses TRBV6-1 and TRBJ2-2, with TRBD1 matching over 7 bases. J lost 3 bases, V lost 4 bases, and 8 bases had no gene match. CDR3 length: 16 amino acids. CDR1 is MNHNS, CDR2 SASEGT, per germline. CDR3 protein: CASSARQGFDTGELFF. The DNA of the CDR3 is TGTGCCAGCAGTGCCCGACAGGGTTTCGACACCGGGGAGCTGTTTTTT.

This chain connects TRBV6-1 to TRBJ1-1; D gene unclear. CDR3 length: 12 amino acids. The germline V gene has CDR1 MNHNS and CDR2 SASEGT. V was cut by 10 bases and J by 0 bases, with 9 bases left in between. CDR3 sequence reads: CATQYMNTEAFF. DNA for the CDR3: TGTGCCACCCAATACATGAACACTGAAGCTTTCTTT.

The chain links TRBV7-9 to TRBJ1-3; a possible D gene is TRBD1 (6 bases). Looked up from germline, CDR1 is SEHNR and CDR2 is FQNEAQ (reference sequence). Trimming shortened V by 3 bases and J by 4 bases, and 10 bases separated the two germline ends. The length of the CDR3 is 14 residues. CDR3 sequence (DNA): TGTGCCAGCAGCTTGGCAGGGGCGGGAAACACCATATATTTT. Translation gives CASSLAGAGNTIYF. Based on the CDR3 plus reference TRBV7-9 and TRBJ1-3, the full variable domain is DTGVSQNPRHKITKRGQNVTFRCDPISEHNRLYWYRQTLGQGPEFLTYFQNEAQLEKSRLLSDRFSAERPKGSFSTLEIQRTEQGDSAMYLCASSLAGAGNTIYFGEGSWLTVV.